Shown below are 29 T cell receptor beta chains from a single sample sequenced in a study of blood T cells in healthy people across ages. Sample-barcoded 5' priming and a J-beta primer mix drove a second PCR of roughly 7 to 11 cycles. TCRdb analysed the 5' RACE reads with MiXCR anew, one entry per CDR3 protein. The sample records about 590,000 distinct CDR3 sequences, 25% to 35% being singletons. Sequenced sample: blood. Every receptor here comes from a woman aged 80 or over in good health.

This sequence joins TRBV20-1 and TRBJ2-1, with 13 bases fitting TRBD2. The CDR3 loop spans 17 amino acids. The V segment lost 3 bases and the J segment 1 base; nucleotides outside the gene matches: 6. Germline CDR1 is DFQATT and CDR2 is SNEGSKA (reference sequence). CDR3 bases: TGCAGTGCTAGGGGACTAGCGGGGAGTATTTCCTACAATGAGCAGTTCTTC. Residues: CSARGLAGSISYNEQFF.

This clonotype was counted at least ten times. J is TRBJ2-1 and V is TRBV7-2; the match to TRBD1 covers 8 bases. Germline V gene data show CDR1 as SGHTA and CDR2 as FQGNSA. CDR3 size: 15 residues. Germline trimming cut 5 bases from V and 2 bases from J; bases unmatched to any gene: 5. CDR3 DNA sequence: TGTGCCAGCAGCCGGACAGGGTCGGCCTACAATGAGCAGTTCTTC. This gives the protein CASSRTGSAYNEQFF. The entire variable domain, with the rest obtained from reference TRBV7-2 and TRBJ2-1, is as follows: GAGVSQSPSNKVTEKGKDVELRCDPISGHTALYWYRQSLGQGLEFLIYFQGNSAPDKSGLPSDRFSAERTGGSVSTLTIQRTQQEDSAVYLCASSRTGSAYNEQFFGPGTRLTVL.

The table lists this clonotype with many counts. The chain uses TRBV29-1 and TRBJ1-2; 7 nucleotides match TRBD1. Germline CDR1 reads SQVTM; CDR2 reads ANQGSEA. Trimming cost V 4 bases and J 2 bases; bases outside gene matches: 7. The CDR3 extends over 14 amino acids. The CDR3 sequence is CSVVKLGQNYGYTF. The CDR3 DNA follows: TGCAGCGTTGTTAAATTGGGACAGAACTATGGCTACACCTTC.

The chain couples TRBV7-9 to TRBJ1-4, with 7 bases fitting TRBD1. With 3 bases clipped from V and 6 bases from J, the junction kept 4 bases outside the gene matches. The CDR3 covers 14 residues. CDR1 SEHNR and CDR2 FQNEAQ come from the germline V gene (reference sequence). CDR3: CASSLSGGDEKLFF. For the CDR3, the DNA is TGTGCCAGCAGCTTGTCAGGGGGTGATGAAAAACTGTTTTTT.

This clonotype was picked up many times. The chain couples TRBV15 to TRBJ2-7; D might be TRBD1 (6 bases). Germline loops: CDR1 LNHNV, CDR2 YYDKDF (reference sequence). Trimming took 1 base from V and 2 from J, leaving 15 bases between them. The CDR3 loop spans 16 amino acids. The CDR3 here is CATSRAWTASTYEQYF. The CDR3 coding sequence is TGTGCCACCAGCAGAGCATGGACAGCCTCCACCTACGAGCAGTACTTC.

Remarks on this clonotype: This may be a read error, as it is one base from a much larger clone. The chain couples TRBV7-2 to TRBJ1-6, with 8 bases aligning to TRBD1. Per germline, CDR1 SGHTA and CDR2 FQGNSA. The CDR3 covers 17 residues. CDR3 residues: CASSAGQVVSYNSPPHF. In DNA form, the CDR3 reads TGTGCCAGCAGCGCGGGACAGGTGGTGTCCTATAATTCACCCCCCCACTTT.

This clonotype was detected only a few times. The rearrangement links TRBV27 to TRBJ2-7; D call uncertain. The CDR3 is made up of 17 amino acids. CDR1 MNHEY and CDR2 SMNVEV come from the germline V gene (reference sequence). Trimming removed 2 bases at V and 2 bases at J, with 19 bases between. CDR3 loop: CASSLSGLSPSAYEQYF. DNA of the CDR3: TGTGCCAGCAGTTTAAGTGGCCTCTCCCCCTCAGCCTACGAGCAGTACTTC.

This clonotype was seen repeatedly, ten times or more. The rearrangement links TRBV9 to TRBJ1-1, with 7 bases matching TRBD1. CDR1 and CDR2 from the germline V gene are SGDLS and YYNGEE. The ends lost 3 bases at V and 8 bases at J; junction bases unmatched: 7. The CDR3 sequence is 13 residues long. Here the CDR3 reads CASSAGTVDEAFF. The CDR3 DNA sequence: TGTGCCAGCAGCGCCGGGACAGTGGACGAAGCTTTCTTT.

The CDR3 bases are TGTGCCAGCAGCCAAGAGAGCTCGGGACCGCACGCTGAAGCTTTCTTT. Protein sequence: CASSQESSGPHAEAFF. The V call is TRBV14, the J call TRBJ1-1; possibly TRBD1 for D (5 bases). Trimming left V 0 bases short and J 6 bases short, with 17 bases between. The germline gives CDR1 SGHDN, CDR2 FVKESK. The CDR3 is 16 amino acids.

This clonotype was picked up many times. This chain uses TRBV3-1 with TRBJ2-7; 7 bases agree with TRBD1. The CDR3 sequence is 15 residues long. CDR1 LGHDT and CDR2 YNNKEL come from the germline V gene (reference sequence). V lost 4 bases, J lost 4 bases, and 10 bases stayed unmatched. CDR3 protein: CASSPLGTDIYEQYF. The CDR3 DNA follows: TGTGCCAGCAGCCCTCTCGGGACAGATATTTACGAGCAGTACTTC.

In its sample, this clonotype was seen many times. CDR3 loop: CASSAANYGYTF. The DNA of the CDR3 is TGTGCCAGCAGCGCAGCTAACTATGGCTACACCTTC. The V gene is TRBV5-6, the J gene TRBJ1-2, with D uncertain. This CDR3 is built from 12 residues. Germline V CDR1 and CDR2: SGHDT, YYEEEE. Between the trimmed V and J ends, which lost 4 bases and 0 bases, there was a span of 4 bases.

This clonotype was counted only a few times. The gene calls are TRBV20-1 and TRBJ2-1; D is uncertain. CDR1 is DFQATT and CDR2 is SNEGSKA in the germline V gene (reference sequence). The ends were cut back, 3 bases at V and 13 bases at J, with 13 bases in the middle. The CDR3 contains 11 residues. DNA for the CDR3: TGCAGTGCTAGGGGTAGAGAGACCCAGTTCTTC. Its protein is CSARGRETQFF.

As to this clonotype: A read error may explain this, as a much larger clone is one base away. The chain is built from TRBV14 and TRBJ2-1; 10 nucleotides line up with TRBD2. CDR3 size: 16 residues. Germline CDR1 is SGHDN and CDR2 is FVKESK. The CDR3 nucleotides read TGTACCAGCAGCCAAGCAAGTAGCGGGGGGACCAATGAGCAGTTCTTC. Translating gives CTSSQASSGGTNEQFF.

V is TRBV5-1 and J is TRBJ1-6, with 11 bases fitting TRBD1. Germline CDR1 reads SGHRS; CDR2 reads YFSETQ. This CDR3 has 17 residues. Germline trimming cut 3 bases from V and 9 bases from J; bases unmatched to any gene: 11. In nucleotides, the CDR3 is TGCGCCAGCAGCTCCGGGACAGGGGGATATCCAGGTTCACCCCTCCACTTT. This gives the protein CASSSGTGGYPGSPLHF.

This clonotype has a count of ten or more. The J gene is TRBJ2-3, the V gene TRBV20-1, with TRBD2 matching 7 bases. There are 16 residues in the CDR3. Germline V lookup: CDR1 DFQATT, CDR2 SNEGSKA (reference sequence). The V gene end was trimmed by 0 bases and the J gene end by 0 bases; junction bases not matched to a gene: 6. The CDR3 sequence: CSAREPGGKSTDTQYF. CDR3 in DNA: TGCAGTGCTAGAGAGCCCGGGGGGAAAAGCACAGATACGCAGTATTTT.

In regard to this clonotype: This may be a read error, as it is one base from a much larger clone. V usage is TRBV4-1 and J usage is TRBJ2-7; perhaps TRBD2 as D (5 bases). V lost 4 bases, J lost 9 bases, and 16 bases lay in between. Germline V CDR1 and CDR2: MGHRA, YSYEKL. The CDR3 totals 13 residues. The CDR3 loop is CASSRVQRVGQYF. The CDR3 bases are TGCGCCAGCAGCCGAGTTCAGAGGGTCGGGCAGTACTTC.

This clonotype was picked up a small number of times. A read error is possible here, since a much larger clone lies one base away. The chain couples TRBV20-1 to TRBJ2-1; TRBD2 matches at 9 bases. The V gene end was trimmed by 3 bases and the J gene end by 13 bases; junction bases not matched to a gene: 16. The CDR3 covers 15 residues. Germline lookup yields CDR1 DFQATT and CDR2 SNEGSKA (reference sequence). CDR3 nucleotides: TGCAGTGCTAGTGCCCTAGCGGGGATGGGGGAGACCCAGTTCTTC. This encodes CSASALAGMGETQFF.

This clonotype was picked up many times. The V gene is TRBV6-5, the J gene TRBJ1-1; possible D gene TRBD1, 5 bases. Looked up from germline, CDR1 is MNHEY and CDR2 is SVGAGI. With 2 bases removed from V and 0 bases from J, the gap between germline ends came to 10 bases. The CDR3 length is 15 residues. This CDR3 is CASSYRGQLNTEAFF. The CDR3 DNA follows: TGTGCCAGCAGTTACAGGGGCCAGTTGAACACTGAAGCTTTCTTT.

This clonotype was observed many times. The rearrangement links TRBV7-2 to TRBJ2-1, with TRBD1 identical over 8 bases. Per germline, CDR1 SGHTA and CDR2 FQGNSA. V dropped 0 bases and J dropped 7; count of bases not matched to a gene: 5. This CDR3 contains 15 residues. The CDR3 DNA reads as TGTGCCAGCAGCTTAGCTTTCGACAGGGGTAATGAGCAGTTCTTC. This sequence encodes CASSLAFDRGNEQFF.

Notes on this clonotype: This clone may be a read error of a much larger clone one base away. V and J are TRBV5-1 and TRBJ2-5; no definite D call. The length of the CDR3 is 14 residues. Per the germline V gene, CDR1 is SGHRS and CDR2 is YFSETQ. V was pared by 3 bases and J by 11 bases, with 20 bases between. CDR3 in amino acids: CASSWVKPPEEQYF. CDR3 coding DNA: TGCGCCAGCAGCTGGGTCAAGCCCCCTGAGGAGCAGTACTTC.

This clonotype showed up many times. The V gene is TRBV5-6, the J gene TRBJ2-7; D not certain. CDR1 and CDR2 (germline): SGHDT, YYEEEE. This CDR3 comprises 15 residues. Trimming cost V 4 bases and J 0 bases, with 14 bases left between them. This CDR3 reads CASSRSPDGSYEQYF. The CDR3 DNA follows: TGTGCCAGCAGCCGAAGTCCGGATGGCTCCTACGAGCAGTACTTC. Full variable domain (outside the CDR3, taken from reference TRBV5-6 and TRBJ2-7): DAGVTQSPTHLIKTRGQQVTLRCSPKSGHDTVSWYQQALGQGPQFIFQYYEEEERQRGNFPDRFSGHQFPNYSSELNVNALLLGDSALYLCASSRSPDGSYEQYFGPGTRLTVT.

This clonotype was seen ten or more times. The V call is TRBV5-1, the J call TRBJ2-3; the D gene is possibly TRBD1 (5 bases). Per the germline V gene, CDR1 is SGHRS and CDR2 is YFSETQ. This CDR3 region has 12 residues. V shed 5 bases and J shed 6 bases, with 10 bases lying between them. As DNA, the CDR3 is TGCGCCAGCAGGGAACAGGCCGATACGCAGTATTTT. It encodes CASREQADTQYF.

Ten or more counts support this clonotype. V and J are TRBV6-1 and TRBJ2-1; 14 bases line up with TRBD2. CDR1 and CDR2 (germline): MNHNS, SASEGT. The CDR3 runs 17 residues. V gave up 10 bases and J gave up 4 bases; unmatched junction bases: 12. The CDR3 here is CATPGTSGGFPYNEQFF. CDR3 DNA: TGTGCCACCCCAGGGACTAGCGGGGGATTCCCTTACAATGAGCAGTTCTTC.

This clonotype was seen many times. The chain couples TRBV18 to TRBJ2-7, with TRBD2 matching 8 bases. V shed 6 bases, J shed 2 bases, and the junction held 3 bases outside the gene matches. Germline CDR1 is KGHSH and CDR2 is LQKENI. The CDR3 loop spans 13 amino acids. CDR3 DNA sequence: TGTGCCAGCTCGCGGGGGGACACCTACGAGCAGTACTTC. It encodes CASSRGDTYEQYF.

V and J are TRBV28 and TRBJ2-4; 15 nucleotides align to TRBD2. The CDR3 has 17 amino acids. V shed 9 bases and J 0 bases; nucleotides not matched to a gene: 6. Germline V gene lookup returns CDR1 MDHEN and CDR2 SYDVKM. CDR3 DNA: TGTGCCAGTTCGGGACTAGCGGGAGGACGAGCCAAAAACATTCAGTACTTC. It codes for CASSGLAGGRAKNIQYF.

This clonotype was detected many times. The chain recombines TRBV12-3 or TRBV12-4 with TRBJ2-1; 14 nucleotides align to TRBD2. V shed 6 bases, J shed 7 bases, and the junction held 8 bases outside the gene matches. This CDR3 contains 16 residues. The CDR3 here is CASSSGLAGGRNEQFF. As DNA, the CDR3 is TGTGCCAGCAGCTCCGGACTAGCGGGGGGTAGGAATGAGCAGTTCTTC.

The CDR3 DNA reads TGCGCCAGCAGCTTGGCCTTTCAGAGCCAAGAGACCCAGTACTTC. Its translation: CASSLAFQSQETQYF. J is TRBJ2-5 and V is TRBV5-1; the D is unclear. CDR1 is SGHRS and CDR2 is YFSETQ in the germline V gene. Trimming shortened V by 0 bases and J by 1 base, and 10 bases separated the two germline ends. The CDR3 consists of 15 residues. Drawing the rest from reference TRBV5-1 and TRBJ2-5, the complete variable domain is KAGVTQTPRYLIKTRGQQVTLSCSPISGHRSVSWYQQTPGQGLQFLFEYFSETQRNKGNFPGRFSGRQFSNSRSEMNVSTLELGDSALYLCASSLAFQSQETQYFGPGTRLLVL.

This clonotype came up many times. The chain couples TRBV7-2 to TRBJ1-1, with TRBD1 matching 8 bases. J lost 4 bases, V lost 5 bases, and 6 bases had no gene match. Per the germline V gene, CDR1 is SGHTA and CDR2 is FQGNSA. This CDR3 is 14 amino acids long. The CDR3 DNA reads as TGTGCCAGCAGCGAGGGACAGGCTTTCACTGAAGCTTTCTTT. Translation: CASSEGQAFTEAFF. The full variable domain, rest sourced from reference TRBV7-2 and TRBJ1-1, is GAGVSQSPSNKVTEKGKDVELRCDPISGHTALYWYRQSLGQGLEFLIYFQGNSAPDKSGLPSDRFSAERTGGSVSTLTIQRTQQEDSAVYLCASSEGQAFTEAFFGQGTRLTVV.

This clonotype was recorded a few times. CDR3 DNA: TGTGCCAGCAGCCCCGGGACTAGCGTTACCGGGGAGCTGTTTTTT. It specifies CASSPGTSVTGELFF. The V and J genes are TRBV4-2 and TRBJ2-2; TRBD2 agrees at 10 bases. V gave up 4 bases and J gave up 5 bases; unmatched junction bases: 4. The CDR3 runs 15 residues. Germline assignment: CDR1 LGHNA and CDR2 YNFKEQ.